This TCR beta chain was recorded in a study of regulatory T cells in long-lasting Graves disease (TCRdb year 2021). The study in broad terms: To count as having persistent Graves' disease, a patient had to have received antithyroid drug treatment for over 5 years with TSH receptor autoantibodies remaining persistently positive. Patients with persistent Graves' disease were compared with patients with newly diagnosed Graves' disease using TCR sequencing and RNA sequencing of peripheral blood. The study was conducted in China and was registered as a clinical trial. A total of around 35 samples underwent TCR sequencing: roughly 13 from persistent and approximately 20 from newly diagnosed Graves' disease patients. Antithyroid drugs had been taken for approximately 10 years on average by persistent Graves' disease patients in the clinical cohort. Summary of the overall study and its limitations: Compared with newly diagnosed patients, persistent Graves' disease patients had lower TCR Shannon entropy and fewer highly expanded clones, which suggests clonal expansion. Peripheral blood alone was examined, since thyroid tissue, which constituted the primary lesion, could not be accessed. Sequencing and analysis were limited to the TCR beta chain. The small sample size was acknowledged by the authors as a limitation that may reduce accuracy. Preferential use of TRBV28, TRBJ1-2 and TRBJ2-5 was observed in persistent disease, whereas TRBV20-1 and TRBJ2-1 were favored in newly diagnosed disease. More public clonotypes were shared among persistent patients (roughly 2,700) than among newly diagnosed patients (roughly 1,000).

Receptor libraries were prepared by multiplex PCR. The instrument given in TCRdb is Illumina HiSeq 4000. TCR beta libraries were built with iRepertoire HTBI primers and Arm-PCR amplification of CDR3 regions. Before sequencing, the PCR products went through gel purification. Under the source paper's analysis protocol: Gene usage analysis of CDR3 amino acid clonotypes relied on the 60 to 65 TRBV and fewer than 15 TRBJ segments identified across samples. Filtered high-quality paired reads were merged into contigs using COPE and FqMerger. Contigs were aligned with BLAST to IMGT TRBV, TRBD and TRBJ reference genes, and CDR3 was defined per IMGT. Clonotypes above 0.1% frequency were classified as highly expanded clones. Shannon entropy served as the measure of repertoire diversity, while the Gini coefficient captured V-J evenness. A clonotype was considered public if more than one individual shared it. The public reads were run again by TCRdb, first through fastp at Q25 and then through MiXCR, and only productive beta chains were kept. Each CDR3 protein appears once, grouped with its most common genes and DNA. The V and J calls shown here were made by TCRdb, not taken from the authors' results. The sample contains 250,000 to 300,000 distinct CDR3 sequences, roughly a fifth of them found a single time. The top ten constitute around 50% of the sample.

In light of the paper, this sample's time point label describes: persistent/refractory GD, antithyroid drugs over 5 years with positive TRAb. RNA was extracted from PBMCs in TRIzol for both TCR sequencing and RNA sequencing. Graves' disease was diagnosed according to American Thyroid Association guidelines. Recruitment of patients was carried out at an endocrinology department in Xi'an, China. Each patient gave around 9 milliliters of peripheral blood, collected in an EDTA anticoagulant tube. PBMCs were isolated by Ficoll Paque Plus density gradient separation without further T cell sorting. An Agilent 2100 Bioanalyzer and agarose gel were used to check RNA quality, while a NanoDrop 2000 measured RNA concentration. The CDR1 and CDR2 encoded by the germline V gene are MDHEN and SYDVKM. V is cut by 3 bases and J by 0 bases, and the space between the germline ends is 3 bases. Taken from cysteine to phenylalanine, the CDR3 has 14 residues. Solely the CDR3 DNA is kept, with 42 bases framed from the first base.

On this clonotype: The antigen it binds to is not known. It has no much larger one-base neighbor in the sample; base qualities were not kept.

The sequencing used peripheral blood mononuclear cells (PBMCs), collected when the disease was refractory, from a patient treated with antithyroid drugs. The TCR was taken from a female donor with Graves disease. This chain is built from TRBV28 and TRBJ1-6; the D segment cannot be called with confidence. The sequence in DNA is TGTGCCAGCAGTTTGGGCTCCTATAATTCACCCCTCCACTTT. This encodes CASSLGSYNSPLHF.